This TCR beta chain stems from a study of tumor-infiltrating lymphocytes in primary liver carcinoma. Without any cell sorting, roughly 18-34 mg of bulk tissue yielded co-extracted RNA and DNA. Germline CDR1 and CDR2: SQVTM and ANQGSEA. Unmatched junction bases numbered 8, after V lost 5 bases and J lost 7 bases. CDR3 size: 13 residues. TCR beta cDNA was prepared out of around 460 ng total RNA by means of a constant-region primer. Three rounds of nested multiplex PCR with slightly modified ARM-PCR produced TCR beta libraries. Use of TRBV1-TRBV30 forward primers with a C-beta reverse primer characterized the first two PCR rounds, which lasted about 9 cycles each. TCRdb re-analysed the multiplex PCR reads in MiXCR, keeping a single row per CDR3 protein. This table has more than 45,000 distinct CDR3 sequences, around 77% appearing once.

The receptor was derived from a man in his forties with primary liver carcinoma and hepatitis B virus infection. The V gene is TRBV29-1, the J gene TRBJ2-4; 7 positions match TRBD1. Source material: liver tumor tissue from sampling region 5. Specified subset: tumor region T5, tumor centre. In nucleotides, the CDR3 is TGCAGCGTTACGGACAGGTGGGGGAACATTCAGTACTTC. The encoded protein is CSVTDRWGNIQYF. The full variable domain, its missing parts supplied by reference TRBV29-1 and TRBJ2-4, is SAVISQKPSRDICQRGTSLTIQCQVDSQVTMMFWYRQQPGQSLTLIATANQGSEATYESGFVIDKFPISRPNLTFSTLTVSNMSPEDSSIYLCSVTDRWGNIQYFGAGTRLSVL.